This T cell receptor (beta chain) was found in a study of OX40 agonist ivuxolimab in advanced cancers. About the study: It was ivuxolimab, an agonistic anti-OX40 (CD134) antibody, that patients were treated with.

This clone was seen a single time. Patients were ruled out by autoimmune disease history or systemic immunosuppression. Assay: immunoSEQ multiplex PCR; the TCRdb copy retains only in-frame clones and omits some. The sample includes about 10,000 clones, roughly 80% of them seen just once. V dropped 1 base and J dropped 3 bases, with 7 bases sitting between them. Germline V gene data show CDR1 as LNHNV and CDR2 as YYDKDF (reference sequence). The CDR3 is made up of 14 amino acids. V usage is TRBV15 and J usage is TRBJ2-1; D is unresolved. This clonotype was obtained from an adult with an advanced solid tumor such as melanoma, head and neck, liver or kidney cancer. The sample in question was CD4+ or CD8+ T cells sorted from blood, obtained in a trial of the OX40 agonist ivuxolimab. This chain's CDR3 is CATSRVTNYNEQFF. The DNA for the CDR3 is TGTGCCACCAGCAGAGTGACGAACTACAATGAGCAGTTCTTC.